This is a list of T cell receptor beta chains from one sample in a study of a mutant IDH1 vaccine in newly diagnosed glioma. Clones were sequenced by immunoSEQ multiplex PCR, and TCRdb holds only the in-frame ones, with some missing. The sample has roughly 70,000 clones, about 86% seen once. The source was PBMCs, collected from a glioma patient treated with radiotherapy, temozolomide or both. These receptors originate from a man younger than 45 with glioma. The CDR3 runs from the conserved cysteine through the conserved F or W. Clone sizes are given selectively: once, few, many, or a class where the clone is expanded.

abundance	v_gene	j_gene	CDR3aa
.	TRBV19	TRBJ1-2	CASSPGTVHFYGYTF
.	TRBV5-4	TRBJ1-2	CASSSWASGTRYGYTF
.	TRBV6-1	TRBJ1-5	CASSDSGTGTQPQHF
.	TRBV4-1	TRBJ1-2	CASSQDAPYYGYTF
.	TRBV11-2	TRBJ1-4	CASSLVFQFMGQDNEKLFF
.	TRBV18	TRBJ1-5	CASSPKGVGGNQPQHF
.	TRBV11-2	TRBJ2-3	CASSLDTRLAGTDTQYF
.	TRBV19	TRBJ2-4	CASSRHIGGIQYF
once	TRBV5-1	TRBJ2-3	CASSSPTSGVADTQYF
.	TRBV27	TRBJ2-7	CASRGTGGLYEQYF
.	TRBV29-1	TRBJ1-1	CSVERQNTEAFF
.	TRBV5-1	TRBJ2-5	CASSLGISGGAIQETQYF
.	TRBV7-9	TRBJ2-1	CASSSGLAGPNEQFF
few	TRBV10-1	TRBJ2-6	CADKGQGNSGANVLTF
.	TRBV6-5	TRBJ1-3	CATVDRAGNTIYF
.	TRBV9	TRBJ2-1	CASSPSSTGQYEQFF
.	TRBV21-1	TRBJ1-1	CASSKTHRVSAEAFF
.	TRBV9	TRBJ1-5	CASSPPRDRAYNQPQHF
.	TRBV29-1	TRBJ1-3	CSVGDRGNTIYF
.	TRBV19	TRBJ2-3	CASQHGRPGTDTQYF
.	TRBV6-1	TRBJ2-5	CAGQYQETQYF
.	TRBV20-1	TRBJ1-2	CSAGYGYTF
.	TRBV7-9	TRBJ1-6	CASSRDTYQGAGSPLHF
.	TRBV9	TRBJ1-6	CASSVGMDNSPLHF
.	TRBV25-1	TRBJ1-1	CASMFGGGLNTEAFF
.	TRBV19	TRBJ1-5	CASSHFRTGPNQPQHF
.	TRBV30	TRBJ1-2	CAWSVPRDLYGYTF
.	TRBV30	TRBJ2-7	CAWSRPFSYEQYF
.	TRBV29-1	TRBJ1-2	CSVEERANYGYTF
.	TRBV5-1	TRBJ1-4	CASKVSGSRHATNEKLFF
few	TRBV28	TRBJ2-1	CASRLMISGGYPNEQFF
.	TRBV6-1	TRBJ1-5	CASSVSGQPHF
.	TRBV7-8	TRBJ2-2	CASGGHSTGELFF
.	TRBV13	TRBJ2-1	CASSLRAGGGNEQFF
once	TRBV6-4	TRBJ1-4	CATVEAGNEKLFF
.	TRBV19	TRBJ1-1	CASSMSVGVDRNEAFF
few	TRBV4-2	TRBJ2-5	CASSQATSGPQETQYF
.	TRBV20-1	TRBJ2-1	CSASVEQFF
.	TRBV5-1	TRBJ2-7	CASSLAGGEPYEQYF
.	TRBV5-5	TRBJ1-1	CASSDTQATSGPFTEAFF
.	TRBV28	TRBJ2-3	CASNVGGPVDTQYF
.	TRBV5-1	TRBJ2-2	CASSLTGVTGELFF
.	TRBV9	TRBJ2-3	CASSGRETSNTQYF
once	TRBV7-2	TRBJ1-1	CASRYEGYTEAFF
few	TRBV18	TRBJ1-1	CASSPGRSPKNTEAFF
.	TRBV19	TRBJ1-2	CASSSRAGFISYGYTF
.	TRBV30	TRBJ2-7	CAWKKHGGMYEQYF
.	TRBV5-1	TRBJ2-5	CASSLLFPPPRETQYF
.	TRBV4-1	TRBJ1-2	CASSPRAVQEPNYGYTF